Below are 15 T cell receptor beta chains sequenced from a single sample in a study of identical twins. TCRdb re-analysed the 5' RACE reads in MiXCR, keeping a single row per CDR3 protein. This sample carries about 690,000 distinct CDR3 sequences, around 6% of them seen once, and the ten largest clones take under 2%. Sequencing used naive T cells sorted from blood. The receptors come from a man in his late teens or twenties in good health.

V usage is TRBV6-1 and J usage is TRBJ2-7, with 9 positions matching TRBD1. The CDR3 has 14 residues. Germline CDR1 is MNHNS and CDR2 is SASEGT. Trimming took 6 bases from V and 5 from J; bases not matched to a gene: 8. CDR3 loop: CASRWDRVSDEQYV. The DNA for the CDR3 is TGTGCCAGCAGGTGGGACAGGGTAAGCGACGAGCAGTACGTC.

J is TRBJ2-3 and V is TRBV15; D ambiguous. This CDR3 region has 15 residues. Per germline, CDR1 LNHNV and CDR2 YYDKDF (reference sequence). Trimming pared 0 bases from V and 0 bases from J, leaving 7 bases between. The CDR3 bases are TGTGCCACCAGCAGAGAAGGTCGGAGCACAGATACGCAGTATTTT. This codes for CATSREGRSTDTQYF. Combining the CDR3 with reference TRBV15 and TRBJ2-3 gives the whole variable domain DAMVIQNPRYQVTQFGKPVTLSCSQTLNHNVMYWYQQKSSQAPKLLFHYYDKDFNNEADTPDNFQSRRPNTSFCFLDIRSPGLGDTAMYLCATSREGRSTDTQYFGPGTRLTVL.

This chain uses TRBV18 with TRBJ1-1; no firm D call. The V end lost 4 bases, the J end lost 0 bases, and 9 bases lay between the germline ends. Germline V gene lookup returns CDR1 KGHSH and CDR2 LQKENI. The CDR3 sequence is 14 residues long. DNA for the CDR3: TGTGCCAGCTCACTGTCAGAAATGAACACTGAAGCTTTCTTT. This sequence encodes CASSLSEMNTEAFF.

The rearrangement links TRBV5-8 to TRBJ2-7; D is undetermined. CDR1 and CDR2 from the germline V gene are SGHTS and YDEGEE. This CDR3 region has 14 residues. Trimming stripped 6 bases from V and 2 bases from J, with 15 bases between. CDR3 nucleotides: TGTGCCAGCATCCAGCGCGGAGAGCCCTACGAGCAGTACTTC. This translates into CASIQRGEPYEQYF.

This clonotype was observed many times. The rearrangement uses TRBV7-8 and TRBJ1-5; tentatively, D is TRBD1 (5 bases). V lost 1 base, J lost 3 bases, and 10 bases lay in between. Germline CDR1 and CDR2: SGHVS and FQNEAQ. This CDR3 has 15 residues. The DNA for the CDR3 is TGTGCCAGCAGCTTAGGCAGGGACTTCAATCAGCCCCAGCATTTT. Translated: CASSLGRDFNQPQHF.

This chain connects TRBV7-9 to TRBJ2-5; 9 bases agree with TRBD1. V trimming: 5 bases; J trimming: 4 bases; junction bases outside the gene matches: 8. Germline V gene data show CDR1 as SEHNR and CDR2 as FQNEAQ (reference sequence). This CDR3 has 15 residues. The CDR3 DNA reads TGTGCCAGCAGCGGACGGGACAGGGTCACAGAGACCCAGTACTTC. Translating it yields CASSGRDRVTETQYF. Based on the CDR3 plus reference TRBV7-9 and TRBJ2-5, the full variable domain is DTGVSQNPRHKITKRGQNVTFRCDPISEHNRLYWYRQTLGQGPEFLTYFQNEAQLEKSRLLSDRFSAERPKGSFSTLEIQRTEQGDSAMYLCASSGRDRVTETQYFGPGTRLLVL.

This clonotype was recorded many times. J is TRBJ2-1 and V is TRBV29-1; perhaps TRBD2 as D (6 bases). The germline V and J ends were trimmed by 7 bases and 10 bases, with 17 bases remaining between them. The germline CDR1 and CDR2 sequences are SQVTM and ANQGSEA. There are 12 residues in the CDR3. The CDR3 sequence is CSAAGGEVEQFF. DNA of the CDR3: TGCAGCGCAGCGGGCGGGGAAGTGGAGCAGTTCTTC.

This clonotype occurred many times. The chain couples TRBV12-3 or TRBV12-4 to TRBJ1-2; possible D gene TRBD1, 5 bases. The V end lost 1 base, the J end lost 4 bases, and 7 bases lay between the germline ends. The CDR3 covers 13 residues. The CDR3 coding sequence is TGTGCCAGCAGTTTAGAACAGGTCTATGGCTACACCTTC. It is translated as CASSLEQVYGYTF.

This clonotype was recorded at least ten times. V gene TRBV12-3 or TRBV12-4 combines with J gene TRBJ2-3, with TRBD2 matching 8 bases. The V and J ends lost 5 bases and 3 bases, in that order; junction bases with no gene match: 7. This CDR3 region has 15 residues. In DNA form, the CDR3 reads TGTGCCAGCAGTACAGGGACTAGTATGACAGATACGCAGTATTTT. This codes for CASSTGTSMTDTQYF.

This clonotype was counted a few times. This rearrangement joins TRBV6-2 or TRBV6-3 to TRBJ1-1; the match to TRBD1 covers 8 bases. The germline V gene encodes CDR1 MNHEY and CDR2 SVGEGT. The trim removed 5 bases at V and 2 bases at J, leaving 1 base unmatched. The CDR3 has 13 residues. CDR3 coding DNA: TGTGCCAGCAGTGACAGGGGAAACACTGAAGCTTTCTTT. This gives the protein CASSDRGNTEAFF.

This clonotype was counted many times. The chain joins TRBV6-6 to TRBJ1-2, with unresolved D. CDR3 length equals 13 residues. The V gene's germline CDR1 is MNHNY and CDR2 SVGAGI (reference sequence). V was trimmed by 5 bases and J by 8 bases, leaving 15 bases between them. The CDR3 here is CASSTRTRMGYTF. CDR3 nucleotides: TGTGCCAGCAGTACCAGGACGCGTATGGGCTACACCTTC.

This clonotype has ten or more counts. V is TRBV4-3 and J is TRBJ2-1; tentatively, D is TRBD1 (6 bases). Germline values: CDR1 LGHNA, CDR2 YSLEER. Between the trimmed V and J ends, which lost 0 bases and 4 bases, there was a span of 13 bases. This CDR3 comprises 16 residues. The chain's CDR3 is CASSQEPRDKYNEQFF. CDR3 bases: TGCGCCAGCAGCCAAGAGCCCCGGGACAAGTACAATGAGCAGTTCTTC.

This clonotype was counted at least ten times. J is TRBJ2-3 and V is TRBV4-2, with a possible D match to TRBD2 (6 bases). This CDR3 has 15 residues. Trimming removed 4 bases at V and 4 bases at J, with 15 bases between. CDR1 is LGHNA and CDR2 is YNFKEQ in the germline V gene. The CDR3 loop reads CASSPTSGSSDTQYF. The CDR3 nucleotides read TGTGCCAGCAGCCCCACGTCCGGGAGTTCAGATACGCAGTATTTT.

Ten or more counts support this clonotype. The chain links TRBV10-1 to TRBJ2-1; D might be TRBD1 (6 bases). The CDR3 has 16 residues. Trimming removed 5 bases from V and 7 bases from J, with 21 bases in between. Germline values: CDR1 WNHNN, CDR2 SYGVQD (reference sequence). CDR3 sequence: CASSRTAPSQGNEQFF. For the CDR3, the DNA is TGCGCCAGCAGTAGAACGGCCCCCTCGCAGGGGAATGAGCAGTTCTTC.

This clonotype was found a few times. The rearrangement links TRBV11-2 to TRBJ2-1; D could derive from TRBD1 or TRBD2 (9 bases each). V lost 1 base, J lost 6 bases, and 19 bases lay in between. CDR1 SGHAT and CDR2 FQNNGV come from the germline V gene. CDR3 length: 17 amino acids. The CDR3 bases are TGTGCCAGCAGCTTAGGATGGCTAGCGGGACAGGGCAATGAGCAGTTCTTC. It yields the protein CASSLGWLAGQGNEQFF.